This T cell receptor (beta chain) comes out of a study of sequential checkpoint blockade in melanoma. Looking at the study overall: Patients were randomized 1:1 to nivolumab-then-ipilimumab or ipilimumab-then-nivolumab first-line. Both treatment sequences were followed by maintenance nivolumab.

The treatment: randomized to nivolumab then ipilimumab (arm A) or the reverse (arm B). Live CD3+CD8+ CD19− CD56− cells were sorted from PBMCs. Only in-frame clones appear in the TCRdb table, and some are missing; sequencing was by immunoSEQ multiplex PCR. The sample includes 35,000 to 40,000 clones, roughly 84% seen only once; the top ten take roughly 12%. Germline V lookup: CDR1 MNHEY, CDR2 SMNVEV (reference sequence). V was shortened by 3 bases and J by 3 bases, with 6 bases between the two germline ends. The CDR3 totals 12 residues. The chain employs TRBV27 and TRBJ2-7; D remains unclear. This sequence originates from a human donor with melanoma. The input for sequencing was CD8+ T cells sorted from blood (inferred from file names), taken from a patient given nivolumab and ipilimumab in sequence. CDR3 in amino acids: CASSLNSYEQYV. CDR3 bases: TGTGCCAGCAGTTTGAATAGCTACGAGCAGTACGTC.